This is a list of T cell receptor beta chains from one sample in a study of T cells after yellow fever vaccination. TCRdb called the 5' RACE reads again in MiXCR, with one record for every CDR3 protein. The table has a few hundred thousand distinct CDR3 sequences, about a sixth seen once. Here the sequenced sample was PBMCs, taken 5 days after the first yellow fever vaccination. The receptor source for this set is a man aged 18 to 29 who received the YFV17D yellow fever vaccine. The CDR3 runs from the conserved cysteine through the conserved F or W. Fields, in order: J gene, clone size, D gene, V gene, CDR3 length, CDR3 DNA, CDR3 protein. A D gene is named only where the DNA matches it firmly. Part of the rows lack a size; the others show once, few, many or a class for expanded clones.

>TRBJ2-3|few|-|TRBV5-1|15
TGCGCCAGCAGCTTCACAAGGGGATCTACAGATACGCAGTATTTT
CASSFTRGSTDTQYF
>TRBJ2-1|-|TRBD2|TRBV30|17
TGTGCCTGGAGTGTACGGGGCGGGGGGATCTCCTACAATGAGCAGTTCTTC
CAWSVRGGGISYNEQFF
>TRBJ2-5|few|-|TRBV11-2|14
TGTGCCAGCAGCTTAAGCCGGACCGGGGAGACCCAGTACTTC
CASSLSRTGETQYF
>TRBJ1-5|few|-|TRBV6-2/TRBV6-3|17
TGTGCCAGCAGTTTTAGCCACGAACTCCCAAGGGATCAGCCCCAGCATTTT
CASSFSHELPRDQPQHF
>TRBJ2-5|-|-|TRBV7-2|14
TGTGCCAGCAGCTTCTTGGGCGTGAGGGAGACCCAGTACTTC
CASSFLGVRETQYF
>TRBJ1-5|few|-|TRBV6-1|15
TGTGCCAGTCGGGTACAGGCATTTAGCAATCAGCCCCAGCATTTT
CASRVQAFSNQPQHF
>TRBJ1-1|-|-|TRBV4-2|15
TGTGCCAGCAGCCAAGGGGACACCTATTACACTGAAGCTTTCTTT
CASSQGDTYYTEAFF
>TRBJ1-4|few|-|TRBV12-3/TRBV12-4|12
TGTGCCAGCAGTTTTTCGGGAGAAAAACTGTTTTTT
CASSFSGEKLFF
>TRBJ2-2|-|-|TRBV3-1|14
TGTGCCAGCAGCCGAGGTTCGAACACCGGGGAGCTGTTTTTT
CASSRGSNTGELFF
>TRBJ2-1|-|-|TRBV14|17
TGTGCCAGCAGCCAAGATCGGGGAGCTAGCTCCTACAATGAGCAGTTCTTC
CASSQDRGASSYNEQFF
>TRBJ2-1|-|-|TRBV14|12
TGTGCCAGCAGCCACACTAGAAGTGAGCAGTTCTTC
CASSHTRSEQFF
>TRBJ1-6|-|TRBD1|TRBV4-3|15
TGCGCCAGCAGCCAGGACAGGGCGCGGTATTCACCCCTCCACTTT
CASSQDRARYSPLHF
>TRBJ2-1|few|TRBD2|TRBV27|19
TGTGCCAGCAGTCCCCTAGGGACTAGCGTACCGAGCTCCTACAATGAGCAGTTCTTC
CASSPLGTSVPSSYNEQFF
>TRBJ2-1|-|TRBD1|TRBV29-1|14
TGCAGCGCCCTCCGGGACAGGGGGCCAAGTGAGCAGTTCTTC
CSALRDRGPSEQFF
>TRBJ2-5|many|TRBD1|TRBV20-1|15
TGCAGTCCAGCCCGGGACAGTTGGTACCAAGAGACCCAGTACTTC
CSPARDSWYQETQYF
>TRBJ2-1|few|-|TRBV7-8|13
TGTGCCAGCAGCTTGGGGGTTGTCAATGAGCAGTTCTTC
CASSLGVVNEQFF
>TRBJ2-7|many|TRBD1|TRBV5-6|11
TGTGCCAGCAGCTGGGACAGCGAGCAGTACTTC
CASSWDSEQYF
>TRBJ2-1|few|-|TRBV6-6|12
TGTGCCAGCAGTTATGGGTTCGATGAGCAGTTCTTC
CASSYGFDEQFF
>TRBJ2-5|few|TRBD2|TRBV7-2|17
TGTGCCAGCAGCCAATTGGGACTAGCGGGGGCTCAAGAGACCCAGTACTTC
CASSQLGLAGAQETQYF
>TRBJ2-1|few|-|TRBV7-9|12
TGTGCCAGCAGCTTGGGGTGGGGCGAGCAGTTCTTC
CASSLGWGEQFF
>TRBJ1-1|-|TRBD1|TRBV7-3|19
TGTGCCAGCAGCTTAACAGCAGGGTCCTCTGGACAGGGTCTCACTGAAGCTTTCTTT
CASSLTAGSSGQGLTEAFF
>TRBJ2-7|-|TRBD2|TRBV2|14
TGTGCCAGCAGTTTTGGACTAGGGATACGCGAGCAGTACTTC
CASSFGLGIREQYF
>TRBJ2-3|-|TRBD2|TRBV5-1|15
TGCGCCAGCAGCTTTAGCGGGGCCTACACAGATACGCAGTATTTT
CASSFSGAYTDTQYF
>TRBJ2-3|-|-|TRBV6-1|16
TGTGCCAGCAGTGCCGCGACTATTCCCCGCACAGATACGCAGTATTTT
CASSAATIPRTDTQYF
>TRBJ2-7|few|-|TRBV2|12
TGTGCCAGCAGCTGGGAGACCTACGAGCAGTACTTC
CASSWETYEQYF
>TRBJ2-2|-|-|TRBV12-3/TRBV12-4|13
TGTGCCAGCAGTTTAAGGCAGACCGGGGAGCTGTTTTTT
CASSLRQTGELFF